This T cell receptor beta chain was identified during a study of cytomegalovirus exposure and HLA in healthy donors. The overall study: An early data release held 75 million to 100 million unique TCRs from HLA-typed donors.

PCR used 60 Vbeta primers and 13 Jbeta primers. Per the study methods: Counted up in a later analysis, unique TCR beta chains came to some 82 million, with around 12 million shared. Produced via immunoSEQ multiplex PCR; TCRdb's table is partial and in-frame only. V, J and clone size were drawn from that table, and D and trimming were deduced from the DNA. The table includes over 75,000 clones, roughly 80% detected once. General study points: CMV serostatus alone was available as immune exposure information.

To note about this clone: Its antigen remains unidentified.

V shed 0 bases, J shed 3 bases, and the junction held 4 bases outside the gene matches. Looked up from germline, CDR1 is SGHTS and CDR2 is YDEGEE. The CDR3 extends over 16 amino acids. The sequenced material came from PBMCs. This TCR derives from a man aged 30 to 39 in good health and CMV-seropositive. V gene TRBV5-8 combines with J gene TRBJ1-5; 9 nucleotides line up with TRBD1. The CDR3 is CASSLGRTGVNQPQHF. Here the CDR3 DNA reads TGTGCCAGCAGCTTGGGTCGGACAGGGGTCAATCAGCCCCAGCATTTT.